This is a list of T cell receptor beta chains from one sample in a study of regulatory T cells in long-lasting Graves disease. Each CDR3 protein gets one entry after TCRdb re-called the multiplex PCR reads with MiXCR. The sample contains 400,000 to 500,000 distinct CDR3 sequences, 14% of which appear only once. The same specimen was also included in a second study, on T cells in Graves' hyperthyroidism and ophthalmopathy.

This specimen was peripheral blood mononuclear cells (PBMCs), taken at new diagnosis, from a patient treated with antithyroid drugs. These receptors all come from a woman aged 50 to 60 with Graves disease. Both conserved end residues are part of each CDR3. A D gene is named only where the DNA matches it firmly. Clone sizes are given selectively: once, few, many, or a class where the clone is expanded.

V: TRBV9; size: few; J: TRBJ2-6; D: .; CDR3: CASSVEEGTIPSGANVLTF; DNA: TGTGCCAGCAGCGTAGAAGAGGGGACAATACCCTCTGGGGCCAACGTCCTGACTTTC
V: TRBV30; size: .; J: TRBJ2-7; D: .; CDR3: CALEGEEGITYEQYF; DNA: TGTGCCTTGGAAGGTGAGGAGGGAATAACCTACGAGCAGTACTTC
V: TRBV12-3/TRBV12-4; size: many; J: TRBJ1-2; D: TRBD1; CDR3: CASNRQGNGYTF; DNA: TGTGCCAGCAATCGACAGGGAAACGGCTACACCTTC
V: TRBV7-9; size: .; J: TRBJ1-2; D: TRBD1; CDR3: CASSTTGGSYGLGYTF; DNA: TGTGCCAGCAGCACGACAGGGGGCTCGTACGGGTTGGGCTACACCTTC
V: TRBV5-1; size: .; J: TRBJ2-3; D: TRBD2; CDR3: CASSPVSGRGTDTQYF; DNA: TGCGCCAGCAGCCCCGTTAGCGGGAGAGGGACAGATACGCAGTATTTT
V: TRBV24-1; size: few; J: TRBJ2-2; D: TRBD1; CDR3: CATSGSTGSYVTGELFF; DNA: TGTGCCACCAGTGGTTCGACAGGGAGTTATGTCACCGGGGAGCTGTTTTTT
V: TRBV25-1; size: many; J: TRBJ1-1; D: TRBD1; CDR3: CASSATGGRRTEAFF; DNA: TGTGCCAGCAGTGCCACAGGGGGCAGGAGGACTGAAGCTTTCTTT
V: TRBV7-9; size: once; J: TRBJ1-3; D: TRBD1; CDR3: CASSRTGTVGNTIYF; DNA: TGTGCCAGCAGCCGGACAGGGACGGTGGGGAACACCATATATTTT
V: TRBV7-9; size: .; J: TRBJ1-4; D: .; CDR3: CASSSGRLTNEKLFF; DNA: TGTGCCAGCAGCTCCGGACGGTTAACTAATGAAAAACTGTTTTTT
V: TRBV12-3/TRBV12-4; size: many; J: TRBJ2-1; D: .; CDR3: CASSLMDMYEQFF; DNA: TGTGCCAGCAGTTTGATGGATATGTATGAGCAGTTCTTC
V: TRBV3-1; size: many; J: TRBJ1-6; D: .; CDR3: CASSHQAGVGSPLHF; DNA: TGTGCCAGCAGCCATCAGGCCGGCGTCGGGTCACCCCTCCACTTT
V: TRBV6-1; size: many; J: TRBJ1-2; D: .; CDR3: CASWRGLYGYTF; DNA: TGTGCCAGCTGGCGGGGGCTTTATGGCTACACCTTC
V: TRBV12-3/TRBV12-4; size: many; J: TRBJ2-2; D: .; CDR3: CASSLGSGPRAGELFF; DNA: TGTGCCAGCAGTTTGGGTAGCGGTCCACGGGCCGGGGAGCTGTTTTTT
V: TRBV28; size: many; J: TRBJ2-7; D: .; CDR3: CASSRENRAYEQYF; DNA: TGTGCCAGCAGTCGTGAGAACAGAGCCTACGAGCAGTACTTC
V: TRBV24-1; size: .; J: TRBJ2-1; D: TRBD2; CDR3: CATSDLGRGAAVNEQFF; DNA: TGTGCCACCAGTGATTTGGGGCGGGGGGCGGCGGTGAATGAGCAGTTCTTC
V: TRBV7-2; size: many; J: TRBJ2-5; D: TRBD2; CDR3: CASSLRLAGANSPPETQYF; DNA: TGTGCCAGCAGCCTCAGACTAGCGGGAGCCAATTCCCCCCCAGAGACCCAGTACTTC
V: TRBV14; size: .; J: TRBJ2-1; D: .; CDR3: CASSRRGTPANGQFF; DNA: TGTGCCAGCAGCCGGCGCGGGACGCCGGCAAATGGGCAGTTCTTC
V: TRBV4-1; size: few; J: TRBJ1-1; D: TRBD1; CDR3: CASSQPGQEAFF; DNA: TGCGCCAGCAGCCAGCCGGGACAGGAAGCTTTCTTT
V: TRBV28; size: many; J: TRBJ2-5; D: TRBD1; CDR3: CASSSGQGVIGETQYF; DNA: TGTGCCAGCAGTTCGGGACAGGGGGTGATAGGAGAGACCCAGTACTTC
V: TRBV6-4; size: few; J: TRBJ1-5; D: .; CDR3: CASSADSNQPQHF; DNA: TGTGCCAGCAGTGCAGATTCCAATCAGCCCCAGCATTTT
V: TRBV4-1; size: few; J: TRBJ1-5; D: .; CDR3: CASSPQSGDQPQHF; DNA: TGCGCCAGCAGCCCCCAGTCAGGGGATCAGCCCCAGCATTTT
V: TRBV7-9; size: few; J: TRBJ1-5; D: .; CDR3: CASSSDPTRDPSNQPQHF; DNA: TGTGCCAGCAGCTCGGACCCCACAAGGGACCCCAGCAATCAGCCCCAGCATTTT
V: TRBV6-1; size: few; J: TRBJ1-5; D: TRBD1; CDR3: CASRWTGDSNRPQHF; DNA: TGTGCCAGCAGATGGACAGGGGATAGCAATCGGCCCCAGCATTTT
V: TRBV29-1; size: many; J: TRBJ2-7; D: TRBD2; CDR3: CSVEYPSGTQYEQYF; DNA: TGCAGCGTTGAATACCCTAGCGGGACGCAGTACGAGCAGTACTTC
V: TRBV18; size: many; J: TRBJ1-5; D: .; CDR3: CASSPLEGNQPQHF; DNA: TGTGCCAGCTCACCACTGGAGGGCAATCAGCCCCAGCATTTT
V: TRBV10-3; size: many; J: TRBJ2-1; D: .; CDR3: CAISTGAGYNEQFF; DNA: TGTGCCATCAGTACGGGAGCGGGCTACAATGAGCAGTTCTTC
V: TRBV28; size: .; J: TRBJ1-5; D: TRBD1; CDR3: CASRPQPGQGWKNQPQHF; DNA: TGTGCCAGCAGACCTCAACCGGGACAGGGGTGGAAAAATCAGCCCCAGCATTTT